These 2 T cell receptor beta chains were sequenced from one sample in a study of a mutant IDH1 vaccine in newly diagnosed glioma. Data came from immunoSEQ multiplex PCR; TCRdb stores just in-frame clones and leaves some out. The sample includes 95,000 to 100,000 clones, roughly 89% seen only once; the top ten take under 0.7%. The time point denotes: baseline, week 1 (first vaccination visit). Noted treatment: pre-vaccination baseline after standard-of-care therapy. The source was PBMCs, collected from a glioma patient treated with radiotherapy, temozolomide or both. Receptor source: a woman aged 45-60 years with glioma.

CDR3 residues: CASSEIRDYGYTF. The CDR3 DNA is TGTGCCAGCAGTGAAATCAGGGACTATGGCTACACCTTC. This chain joins TRBV2 and TRBJ1-2; the D gene is possibly TRBD1 (5 bases). The ends were cut back, 2 bases at V and 3 bases at J, with 7 bases in the middle. The CDR3 totals 13 residues. Germline CDR1 SNHLY, CDR2 FYNNEI.

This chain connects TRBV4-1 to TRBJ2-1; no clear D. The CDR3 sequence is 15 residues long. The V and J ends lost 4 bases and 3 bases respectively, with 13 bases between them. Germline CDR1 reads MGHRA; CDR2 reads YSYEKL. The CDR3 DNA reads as TGCGCCAGCAGCCCACCTAGTGTGGGCTACAATGAGCAGTTCTTC. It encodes CASSPPSVGYNEQFF.